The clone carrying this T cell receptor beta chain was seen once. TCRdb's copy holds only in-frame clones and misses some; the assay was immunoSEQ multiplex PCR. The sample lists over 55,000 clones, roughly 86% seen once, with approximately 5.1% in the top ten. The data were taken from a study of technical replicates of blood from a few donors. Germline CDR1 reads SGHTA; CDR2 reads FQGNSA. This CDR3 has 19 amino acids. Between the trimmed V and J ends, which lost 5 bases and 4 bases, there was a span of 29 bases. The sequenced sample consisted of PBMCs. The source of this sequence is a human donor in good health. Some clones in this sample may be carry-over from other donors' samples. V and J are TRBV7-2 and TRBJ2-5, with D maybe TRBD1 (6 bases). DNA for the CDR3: TGTGCCAGCAGCCGATCCCCCCCCTCAAGGGGGAGAGGGGCAGAGACCCAGTACTTC. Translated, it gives CASSRSPPSRGRGAETQYF.